A selection of T cell receptor beta chains follows, all from one sample in a study of blood T cells in healthy people across ages. TCRdb passed the 5' RACE reads through MiXCR, listing each CDR3 protein once. The table records hundreds of thousands of distinct CDR3 sequences, more than 45% of them present only once. Sequencing was performed on blood. Receptor source: a man aged 25-45 years in good health. Both conserved end residues are part of each CDR3. Fields, in order: clone size, D gene, J gene, V gene, CDR3 DNA, CDR3 protein. D genes are given only for firm matches. A clone size is listed for some rows: how often the clone was seen (once, few, many), or a class if it is expanded.

abundance: -
d_gene: TRBD2
j_gene: TRBJ2-5
v_gene: TRBV12-3/TRBV12-4
CDR3nt: TGTGCCAGCAGATTTAGCGGGAGGGACGCCCAGTACTTC
CDR3aa: CASRFSGRDAQYF

abundance: few
d_gene: -
j_gene: TRBJ1-6
v_gene: TRBV20-1
CDR3nt: TGCAGTGCCCGCACTCGGAGTTCACCCCTCCACTTT
CDR3aa: CSARTRSSPLHF

abundance: -
d_gene: -
j_gene: TRBJ2-1
v_gene: TRBV9
CDR3nt: TGTGCCAGCAGCGCTTTCTATTCCCGGGACTCTTCCTACAATGAGCAGTTCTTC
CDR3aa: CASSAFYSRDSSYNEQFF

abundance: once
d_gene: TRBD1
j_gene: TRBJ2-1
v_gene: TRBV12-3/TRBV12-4
CDR3nt: TGTGCCAGCAGTTTTGATAGGAGGACAGGCAATGAGCAGTTCTTC
CDR3aa: CASSFDRRTGNEQFF

abundance: few
d_gene: TRBD1
j_gene: TRBJ2-7
v_gene: TRBV20-1
CDR3nt: TGCAGTGCTAGATACAGGGGGCGAAGTGGCGAGCAGTACTTC
CDR3aa: CSARYRGRSGEQYF

abundance: -
d_gene: TRBD2
j_gene: TRBJ2-7
v_gene: TRBV4-2
CDR3nt: TGTGCCAGCAGCCAAGCCCCTGGGGGACTAGGGGTATCCTACGAGCAGTACTTC
CDR3aa: CASSQAPGGLGVSYEQYF

abundance: -
d_gene: TRBD1
j_gene: TRBJ1-2
v_gene: TRBV12-3/TRBV12-4
CDR3nt: TGTGCCAGCAGGTCGGGACAGGGGAGACTAGTGAACTATGGCTACACCTTC
CDR3aa: CASRSGQGRLVNYGYTF

abundance: -
d_gene: -
j_gene: TRBJ2-3
v_gene: TRBV29-1
CDR3nt: TGCAGCGTTGTACAGCACACAGATACGCAGTATTTT
CDR3aa: CSVVQHTDTQYF

abundance: -
d_gene: -
j_gene: TRBJ1-5
v_gene: TRBV11-2
CDR3nt: TGTGCCAGCAGCCCAACCCCAGGGACCGATCAGCCCCAGCATTTT
CDR3aa: CASSPTPGTDQPQHF

abundance: -
d_gene: -
j_gene: TRBJ2-1
v_gene: TRBV27
CDR3nt: TGTGCCAGCAGTTTATCCAAGGCTCGGTCCAATGAGCAGTTCTTC
CDR3aa: CASSLSKARSNEQFF

abundance: -
d_gene: -
j_gene: TRBJ1-1
v_gene: TRBV12-3/TRBV12-4
CDR3nt: TGTGCCAGCAGTTTGGATCAGACAGTGAACACTGAAGCTTTCTTT
CDR3aa: CASSLDQTVNTEAFF

abundance: few
d_gene: -
j_gene: TRBJ2-1
v_gene: TRBV28
CDR3nt: TGTGCCAGCAGTATCCTCGGACTCTTGTCTGTTAACGGCTCCTACAATGAGCAGTTCTTC
CDR3aa: CASSILGLLSVNGSYNEQFF

abundance: -
d_gene: TRBD1
j_gene: TRBJ1-2
v_gene: TRBV12-3/TRBV12-4
CDR3nt: TGTGCCAGCAGTTTGGCACAGGGGGCCTATCGTGGCTACACCTTC
CDR3aa: CASSLAQGAYRGYTF

abundance: -
d_gene: TRBD2
j_gene: TRBJ2-1
v_gene: TRBV12-3/TRBV12-4
CDR3nt: TGTGCCAGCACCTCCGCGGCTAGCGGGAGTTACAATGAGCAGTTCTTC
CDR3aa: CASTSAASGSYNEQFF

abundance: -
d_gene: TRBD1
j_gene: TRBJ2-3
v_gene: TRBV2
CDR3nt: TGTGCCAGCAGTCGGGACAGGGGAGATACGCAGTATTTT
CDR3aa: CASSRDRGDTQYF

abundance: -
d_gene: -
j_gene: TRBJ2-7
v_gene: TRBV5-1
CDR3nt: TGCGCCAGCACCCTACGAGGCGCGGACAACTACGAGCAGTACTTC
CDR3aa: CASTLRGADNYEQYF

abundance: -
d_gene: -
j_gene: TRBJ1-1
v_gene: TRBV20-1
CDR3nt: TGCAGTGCTAGATCGCCTCACAGGGATTTTGAAGCTTTCTTT
CDR3aa: CSARSPHRDFEAFF

abundance: many
d_gene: TRBD1
j_gene: TRBJ2-3
v_gene: TRBV7-2
CDR3nt: TGTGCCAGCAGCCCCAGGGGGTTCACAGATACGCAGTATTTT
CDR3aa: CASSPRGFTDTQYF

abundance: -
d_gene: -
j_gene: TRBJ2-1
v_gene: TRBV11-1
CDR3nt: TGTGCCAGCAGCTTTAGACTGGGCAATGAGCAGTTCTTC
CDR3aa: CASSFRLGNEQFF

abundance: -
d_gene: -
j_gene: TRBJ1-5
v_gene: TRBV20-1
CDR3nt: TGCAGTGCCGAAACGGGGCTCTATAGCAATCAGCCCCAGCATTTT
CDR3aa: CSAETGLYSNQPQHF

abundance: -
d_gene: -
j_gene: TRBJ1-1
v_gene: TRBV7-9
CDR3nt: TGTGCCAGCAGCTTTTGGCAGACTATGAACACTGAAGCTTTCTTT
CDR3aa: CASSFWQTMNTEAFF

abundance: -
d_gene: TRBD2
j_gene: TRBJ2-3
v_gene: TRBV4-3
CDR3nt: TGCGCCAGCAGCCAAGACGTAGGGACTAGCGGGAGCAGTACGCAGTATTTT
CDR3aa: CASSQDVGTSGSSTQYF

abundance: -
d_gene: -
j_gene: TRBJ1-1
v_gene: TRBV6-4
CDR3nt: TGTGCCACCCGGCGGGGAGCTTTCTTT
CDR3aa: CATRRGAFF

abundance: -
d_gene: TRBD2
j_gene: TRBJ2-1
v_gene: TRBV6-5
CDR3nt: TGTGCCAGCAGTTATTCCTGGGACTACGACAATGAGCAGTTCTTC
CDR3aa: CASSYSWDYDNEQFF

abundance: few
d_gene: -
j_gene: TRBJ2-3
v_gene: TRBV4-2
CDR3nt: TGTGCCAGCAGCCAAGGGGGCGAAGCAGATACGCAGTATTTT
CDR3aa: CASSQGGEADTQYF

abundance: -
d_gene: TRBD1
j_gene: TRBJ1-3
v_gene: TRBV10-3
CDR3nt: TGTGCCTCCCGGGGGCAGGGGGCAAACACCATATATTTT
CDR3aa: CASRGQGANTIYF

abundance: -
d_gene: -
j_gene: TRBJ2-1
v_gene: TRBV6-1
CDR3nt: TGTGCCAGTTACGTGCGAAGGTTGATGTCCTACAATGAGCAGTTCTTC
CDR3aa: CASYVRRLMSYNEQFF

abundance: -
d_gene: -
j_gene: TRBJ1-2
v_gene: TRBV12-5
CDR3nt: TGTGCTAGTGGTTTGAATTGGGGCTACACCTTC
CDR3aa: CASGLNWGYTF

abundance: -
d_gene: -
j_gene: TRBJ2-1
v_gene: TRBV5-6
CDR3nt: TGTGCCAGCAGCTTGGGGTACGCCAATGAGCAGTTCTTC
CDR3aa: CASSLGYANEQFF

abundance: -
d_gene: TRBD1
j_gene: TRBJ1-2
v_gene: TRBV7-2
CDR3nt: TGTGCCAGCAGCCGGGACAGTAGCTCTAACTATGGCTACACCTTC
CDR3aa: CASSRDSSSNYGYTF

abundance: few
d_gene: TRBD1
j_gene: TRBJ2-5
v_gene: TRBV7-2
CDR3nt: TGTGCCAGCAGCTTAGGAAGGACAGGGAGGTCGGAGACCCAGTACTTC
CDR3aa: CASSLGRTGRSETQYF

abundance: -
d_gene: TRBD2
j_gene: TRBJ2-1
v_gene: TRBV4-2
CDR3nt: TGTGCCAGCAGCCAAGTGGCGACTAGCGGGAGTGATGAGCAGTTCTTC
CDR3aa: CASSQVATSGSDEQFF

abundance: -
d_gene: -
j_gene: TRBJ2-1
v_gene: TRBV5-6
CDR3nt: TGTGCCAGCAGCCCCCCGGACTCCGACTTCTACAATGAGCAGTTCTTC
CDR3aa: CASSPPDSDFYNEQFF

abundance: -
d_gene: -
j_gene: TRBJ2-7
v_gene: TRBV12-3/TRBV12-4
CDR3nt: TGTGCCAGCAGATCCCCGAACTACGAGCAGTACTTC
CDR3aa: CASRSPNYEQYF

abundance: -
d_gene: -
j_gene: TRBJ2-1
v_gene: TRBV30
CDR3nt: TGTGCCTGGAGTGACCGCAATGAGCAGTTCTTC
CDR3aa: CAWSDRNEQFF

abundance: -
d_gene: -
j_gene: TRBJ2-5
v_gene: TRBV12-3/TRBV12-4
CDR3nt: TGTGCCAGCAATATAGGGGCAGCCCAAGAGACCCAGTACTTC
CDR3aa: CASNIGAAQETQYF

abundance: once
d_gene: -
j_gene: TRBJ2-7
v_gene: TRBV11-2
CDR3nt: TGTGCCAGCAGTCCATCAACAGGGAACGAGCAGTACTTC
CDR3aa: CASSPSTGNEQYF

abundance: few
d_gene: TRBD2
j_gene: TRBJ2-1
v_gene: TRBV4-2
CDR3nt: TGTGCCAGCAGCACCCCCAGCGGGAGTAGGGACAATGAGCAGTTCTTC
CDR3aa: CASSTPSGSRDNEQFF

abundance: -
d_gene: TRBD1
j_gene: TRBJ1-2
v_gene: TRBV29-1
CDR3nt: TGCAGCGTTGGACAGGGGGCTGACTATGGCTACACCTTC
CDR3aa: CSVGQGADYGYTF

abundance: once
d_gene: TRBD2
j_gene: TRBJ2-1
v_gene: TRBV20-1
CDR3nt: TGCAGTGCTTCCAAAGCGGGAGTAGAAGAGACCCAGTTCTTC
CDR3aa: CSASKAGVEETQFF

abundance: few
d_gene: TRBD1
j_gene: TRBJ2-5
v_gene: TRBV29-1
CDR3nt: TGCAGCGTACAAAACAGGGGGCGCGGAGAGACCCAGTACTTC
CDR3aa: CSVQNRGRGETQYF

abundance: -
d_gene: -
j_gene: TRBJ2-7
v_gene: TRBV11-1
CDR3nt: TGTGCCAGCAGCCACCCCGAGTTGGGTTCCTACGAGCAGTACTTC
CDR3aa: CASSHPELGSYEQYF

abundance: -
d_gene: -
j_gene: TRBJ2-1
v_gene: TRBV4-3
CDR3nt: TGCGCCAGCAGCTCGTCGGGACTCCTCAGCTCCTACAATGAGCAGTTCTTC
CDR3aa: CASSSSGLLSSYNEQFF

abundance: -
d_gene: TRBD1
j_gene: TRBJ2-6
v_gene: TRBV11-2
CDR3nt: TGTGCCAGCAGCTTTGGACAGGACCTGACTTTC
CDR3aa: CASSFGQDLTF

abundance: -
d_gene: -
j_gene: TRBJ1-1
v_gene: TRBV6-1
CDR3nt: TGTGCCAGCATCGCAGCCCCCGGGACACCGTCTGAAGCTTTCTTT
CDR3aa: CASIAAPGTPSEAFF

abundance: few
d_gene: TRBD2
j_gene: TRBJ2-7
v_gene: TRBV5-4
CDR3nt: TGTGCCAGCACCGCGGGGGGTTACGAGCAGTACTTC
CDR3aa: CASTAGGYEQYF

abundance: -
d_gene: -
j_gene: TRBJ2-5
v_gene: TRBV7-2
CDR3nt: TGTGCCAGCAGCATGGGCGGACGGGAGACCCAGTACTTC
CDR3aa: CASSMGGRETQYF

abundance: -
d_gene: -
j_gene: TRBJ1-6
v_gene: TRBV20-1
CDR3nt: TGCAGTGCTTGGACAACTGATAATTCACCCCTCCACTTT
CDR3aa: CSAWTTDNSPLHF

abundance: -
d_gene: -
j_gene: TRBJ2-5
v_gene: TRBV3-1
CDR3nt: TGTGCCAGCAGCCAAGGTCTGGGGCCGATCCAAGAGACCCAGTACTTC
CDR3aa: CASSQGLGPIQETQYF

abundance: once
d_gene: -
j_gene: TRBJ2-1
v_gene: TRBV27
CDR3nt: TGTGCCAGCAGTTTTGCGGGGCCGACCAATGAGCAGTTCTTC
CDR3aa: CASSFAGPTNEQFF

abundance: once
d_gene: -
j_gene: TRBJ2-1
v_gene: TRBV6-2/TRBV6-3
CDR3nt: TGTGCCAGCAGTGGGGGGGACAGTAGGTACTACAATGAGCAGTTCTTC
CDR3aa: CASSGGDSRYYNEQFF

abundance: -
d_gene: -
j_gene: TRBJ2-4
v_gene: TRBV7-2
CDR3nt: TGTGCCAGCAGCTTTTTGGTCTTAGGGAACGAGCTGTACTTC
CDR3aa: CASSFLVLGNELYF

abundance: few
d_gene: -
j_gene: TRBJ2-3
v_gene: TRBV7-2
CDR3nt: TGTGCCAGCAGCGAAGGGACGGATAGCACAGATACGCAGTATTTT
CDR3aa: CASSEGTDSTDTQYF

abundance: -
d_gene: TRBD2
j_gene: TRBJ2-5
v_gene: TRBV20-1
CDR3nt: TGCAGTGCTGTCTGGACTAGCGGTTACAATGAGCAGTACTTC
CDR3aa: CSAVWTSGYNEQYF